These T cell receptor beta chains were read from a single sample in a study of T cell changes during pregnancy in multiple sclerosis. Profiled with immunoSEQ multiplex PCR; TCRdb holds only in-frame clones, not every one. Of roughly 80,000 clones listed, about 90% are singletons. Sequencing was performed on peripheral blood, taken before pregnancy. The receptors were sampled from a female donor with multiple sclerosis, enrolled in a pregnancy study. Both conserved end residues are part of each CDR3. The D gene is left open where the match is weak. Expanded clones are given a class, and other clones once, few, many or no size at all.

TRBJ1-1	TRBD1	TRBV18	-	CASSPELGTAEAFF	TGTGCCAGCTCACCGGAGCTTGGGACAGCTGAAGCTTTCTTT
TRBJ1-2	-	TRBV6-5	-	CASSRTGIYGYTF	TGTGCCAGCAGTAGGACGGGGATTTATGGCTACACCTTC
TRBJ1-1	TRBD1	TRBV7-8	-	CASSFRTGALNTEAFF	TGTGCCAGCAGCTTCCGGACAGGCGCTCTGAACACTGAAGCTTTCTTT
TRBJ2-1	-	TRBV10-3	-	CAISESGSGLNNEQFF	TGTGCCATCAGTGAGTCAGGAAGCGGGCTGAACAATGAGCAGTTCTTC
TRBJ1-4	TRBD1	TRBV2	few	CASSDLGTDEKLFF	TGTGCCAGCAGTGACCTTGGGACAGATGAAAAACTGTTTTTT
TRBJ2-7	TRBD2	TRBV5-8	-	CASSLEAYRLTSGSVIEQYF	TGTGCCAGCAGCTTGGAAGCATACCGATTGACTAGCGGGAGTGTAATAGAGCAGTACTTC
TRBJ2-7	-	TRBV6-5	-	CASSYGSGRSAEQYF	TGTGCCAGCAGTTACGGGTCAGGGAGGTCCGCCGAGCAGTACTTC
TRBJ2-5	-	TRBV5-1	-	CASSLAGREWETQYF	TGCGCCAGCAGCTTGGCCGGACGGGAGTGGGAGACCCAGTACTTC
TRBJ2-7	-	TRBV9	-	CASSTGIPSDEQYF	TGTGCCAGCAGTACAGGGATCCCGTCCGACGAGCAGTACTTC
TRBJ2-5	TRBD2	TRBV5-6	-	CASSLWASGDQETQYF	TGTGCCAGCAGCTTGTGGGCTAGCGGGGACCAAGAGACCCAGTACTTC
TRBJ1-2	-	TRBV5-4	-	CASSFWAGDSYGYTF	TGTGCCAGCAGTTTTTGGGCAGGGGATAGCTATGGCTACACCTTC
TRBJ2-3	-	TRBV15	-	CATSSGITQYF	TGTGCCACCAGCAGCGGGATAACGCAGTATTTT
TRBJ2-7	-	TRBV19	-	CASPVGLRTTYEQYF	TGTGCCAGTCCCGTCGGTTTAAGAACTACCTACGAGCAGTACTTC
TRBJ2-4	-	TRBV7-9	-	CASSLELRGLAKNIQYF	TGTGCCAGCAGCTTAGAGTTAAGGGGTCTAGCCAAAAACATTCAGTACTTC
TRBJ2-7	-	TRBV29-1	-	CSVEARGSLDSYEQYF	TGCAGCGTTGAAGCCAGGGGAAGTCTGGACTCCTACGAGCAGTACTTC
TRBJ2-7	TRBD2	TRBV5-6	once	CASSLLAGGNYEQYF	TGTGCCAGCAGCTTACTAGCGGGAGGAAATTACGAGCAGTACTTC
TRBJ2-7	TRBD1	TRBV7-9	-	CASSLGWTGGIYEQYF	TGTGCCAGCAGCTTAGGCTGGACAGGGGGCATCTACGAGCAGTACTTC
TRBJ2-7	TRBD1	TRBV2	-	CASSEGQGAFEQYF	TGTGCCAGCAGTGAAGGACAGGGGGCTTTCGAGCAGTACTTC
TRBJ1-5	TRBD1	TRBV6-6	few	CASSRGSGNQPQHF	TGTGCCAGCAGCAGGGGGTCGGGCAATCAGCCCCAGCATTTT
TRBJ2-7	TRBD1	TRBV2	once	CASSDRDRAFYEQYF	TGTGCCAGCAGCGACAGGGACAGGGCATTCTACGAGCAGTACTTC
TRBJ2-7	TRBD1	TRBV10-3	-	CAIQAGTGTYEQYF	TGTGCCATTCAGGCGGGGACAGGGACCTACGAGCAGTACTTC
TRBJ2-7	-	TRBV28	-	CASSFIVEGAGEQYF	TGTGCCAGCAGTTTTATAGTGGAGGGCGCGGGGGAGCAGTACTTC
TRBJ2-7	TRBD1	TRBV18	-	CASSPPGQGGTYEQYF	TGTGCCAGCTCACCACCGGGACAGGGTGGCACCTACGAGCAGTACTTC
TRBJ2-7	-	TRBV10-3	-	CASGTAGYEQYF	TGTGCCAGCGGGACAGCTGGCTACGAGCAGTACTTC
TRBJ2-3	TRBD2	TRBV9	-	CASSVVTSGRTGTDTQYF	TGTGCCAGCAGCGTAGTTACTAGCGGCAGAACGGGAACAGATACGCAGTATTTT
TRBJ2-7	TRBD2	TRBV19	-	CASSLSGSSEQYF	TGTGCCAGTAGTCTAAGCGGGAGTTCCGAGCAGTACTTC
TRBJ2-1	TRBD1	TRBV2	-	CASSGTGYGEQFF	TGTGCCAGCAGTGGGACAGGGTATGGTGAGCAGTTCTTC
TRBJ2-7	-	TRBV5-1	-	CASSWTLLGEQYF	TGCGCCAGCAGCTGGACGCTACTAGGGGAGCAGTACTTC
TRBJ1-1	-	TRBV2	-	CASSEGDMNTEAFF	TGTGCCAGCAGTGAAGGGGACATGAACACTGAAGCTTTCTTT
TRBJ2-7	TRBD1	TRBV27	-	CASSTQGGEQYF	TGTGCCAGCAGCACACAGGGGGGCGAGCAGTACTTC
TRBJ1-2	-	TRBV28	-	CASSLSAIGGSGYTF	TGTGCCAGCAGTTTAAGTGCAATCGGAGGAAGCGGCTACACCTTC
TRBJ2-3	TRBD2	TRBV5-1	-	CASSFRLAGGVITDTQYF	TGCGCCAGCAGCTTTCGACTAGCGGGAGGAGTAATCACAGATACGCAGTATTTT
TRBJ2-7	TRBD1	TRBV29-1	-	CSVGPGQEFYEQYF	TGCAGCGTAGGCCCGGGACAGGAGTTCTACGAGCAGTACTTC
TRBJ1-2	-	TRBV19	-	CASSIAQGVDGYTF	TGTGCCAGTAGTATAGCCCAGGGTGTCGATGGCTACACCTTC
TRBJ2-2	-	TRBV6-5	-	CASSGQGGGTGELFF	TGTGCCAGCAGTGGCCAAGGGGGAGGGACCGGGGAGCTGTTTTTT
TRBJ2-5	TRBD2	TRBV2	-	CASSVSGRIETQYF	TGTGCCAGCAGTGTTAGCGGGAGGATAGAGACCCAGTACTTC
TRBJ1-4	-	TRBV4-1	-	CASHREGFEEKLFF	TGCGCCAGCCACCGAGAGGGATTTGAAGAAAAACTGTTTTTT
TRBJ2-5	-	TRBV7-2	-	CASSLVGVRETQYF	TGTGCCAGCAGCTTAGTCGGGGTCCGCGAGACCCAGTACTTC
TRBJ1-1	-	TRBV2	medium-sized	CASSEPKMNTEAFF	TGTGCCAGCAGTGAACCTAAAATGAACACTGAAGCTTTCTTT
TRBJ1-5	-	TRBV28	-	CASMAQISNQPQHF	TGTGCCAGCATGGCACAAATTAGCAATCAGCCCCAGCATTTT
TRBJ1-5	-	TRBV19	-	CASRTSPYSNQPQHF	TGTGCCAGTAGGACAAGCCCTTATAGCAATCAGCCCCAGCATTTT
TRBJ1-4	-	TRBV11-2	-	CASSLGGGLEKLFF	TGTGCCAGCAGCTTAGGGGGCGGCTTGGAAAAACTGTTTTTT
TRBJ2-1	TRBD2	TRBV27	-	CASSLADLSYNEQFF	TGTGCCAGCAGCCTAGCGGATCTCTCCTACAATGAGCAGTTCTTC
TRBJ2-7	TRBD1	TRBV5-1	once	CASSGGQGRGSSYEQYF	TGCGCCAGCAGCGGGGGACAGGGCCGGGGGTCAAGCTACGAGCAGTACTTC
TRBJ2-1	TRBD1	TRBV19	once	CASSIVTGVSDEQFF	TGTGCCAGTAGTATTGTGACAGGGGTCAGCGATGAGCAGTTCTTC
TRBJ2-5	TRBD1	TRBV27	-	CASSLYGTAVLGEETQYF	TGTGCCAGCAGTTTATATGGGACAGCGGTACTGGGGGAAGAGACCCAGTACTTC
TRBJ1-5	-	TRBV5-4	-	CASSFWASNQPQHF	TGTGCCAGCAGCTTTTGGGCTTCGAATCAGCCCCAGCATTTT
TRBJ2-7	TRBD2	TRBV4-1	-	CASSQVGGTSGTREQYF	TGCGCCAGCAGCCAAGTTGGGGGGACTAGCGGGACGCGAGAGCAGTACTTC
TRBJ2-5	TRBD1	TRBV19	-	CASSGPTGAGKTQYF	TGTGCCAGTAGTGGGCCGACAGGGGCAGGGAAGACCCAGTACTTC
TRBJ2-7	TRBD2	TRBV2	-	CASISGPSGTYEQYF	TGTGCCAGCATCTCTGGGCCTAGCGGGACCTACGAGCAGTACTTC
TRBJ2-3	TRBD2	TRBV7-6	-	CASSLASGGPTDTQYF	TGTGCCAGCAGCTTAGCTAGCGGGGGGCCTACAGATACGCAGTATTTT
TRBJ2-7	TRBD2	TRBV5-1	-	CASSPGLEEQYF	TGCGCCAGCAGCCCGGGACTAGAGGAGCAGTACTTC
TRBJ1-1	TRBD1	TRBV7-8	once	CASSVHRDSTEAFF	TGTGCCAGCAGCGTTCACCGGGACAGCACTGAAGCTTTCTTT
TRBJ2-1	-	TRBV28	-	CASSTGNAGEGSYNEQFF	TGTGCCAGCAGTACAGGGAACGCGGGAGAAGGATCCTACAATGAGCAGTTCTTC
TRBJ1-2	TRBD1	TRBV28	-	CASSPDRVRGYTF	TGTGCCAGCAGCCCTGACAGGGTAAGGGGCTACACCTTC
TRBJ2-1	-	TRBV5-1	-	CASSLSGPHNEQFF	TGCGCCAGCAGCTTGAGCGGCCCGCACAATGAGCAGTTCTTC
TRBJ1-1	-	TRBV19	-	CASVGHLTEAFF	TGTGCCAGCGTTGGACACCTCACTGAAGCTTTCTTT
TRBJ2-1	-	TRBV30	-	CAWIKIGGLYNEQFF	TGTGCCTGGATAAAAATTGGCGGGCTCTACAATGAGCAGTTCTTC
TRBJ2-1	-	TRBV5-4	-	CASSRGGSSYNEQFF	TGTGCCAGCAGCCGGGGAGGTAGCTCCTACAATGAGCAGTTCTTC